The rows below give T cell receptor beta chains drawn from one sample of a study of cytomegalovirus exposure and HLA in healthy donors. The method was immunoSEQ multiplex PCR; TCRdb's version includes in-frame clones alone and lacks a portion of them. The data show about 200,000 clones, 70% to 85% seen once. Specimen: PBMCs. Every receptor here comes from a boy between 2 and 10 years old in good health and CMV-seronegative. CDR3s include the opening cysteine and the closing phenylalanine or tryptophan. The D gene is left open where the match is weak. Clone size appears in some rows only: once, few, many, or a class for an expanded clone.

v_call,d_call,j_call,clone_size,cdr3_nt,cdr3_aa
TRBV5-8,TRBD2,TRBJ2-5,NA,TGTGCCAGCAGCTTGGGAATCGGGGGGACAGAGACCCAGTACTTC,CASSLGIGGTETQYF
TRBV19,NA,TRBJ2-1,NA,TGTGCCAGTAGTACCCACAAGTCCTGGAGCTCCTACAATGAGCAGTTCTTC,CASSTHKSWSSYNEQFF
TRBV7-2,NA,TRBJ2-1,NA,TGTGCCAGCAGCATTAGAGCGCGGATCAATGAGCAGTTCTTC,CASSIRARINEQFF
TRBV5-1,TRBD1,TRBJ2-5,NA,TGCGCCAGCAGCTTGTTTGGGACAGGGTTCCAAGAGACCCAGTACTTC,CASSLFGTGFQETQYF
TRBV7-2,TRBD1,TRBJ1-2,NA,TGTGCCAGCAGCCGGTGGGTCCGGACAGGGGATGGCTACACCTTC,CASSRWVRTGDGYTF
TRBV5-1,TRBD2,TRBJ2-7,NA,TGCGCCAGCAGGGGTGGGACTAGCGGCTACGAGCAGTACTTC,CASRGGTSGYEQYF
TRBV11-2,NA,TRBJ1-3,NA,TGTGCCAGCAGCATACTACAGGGCCACACCATATATTTT,CASSILQGHTIYF
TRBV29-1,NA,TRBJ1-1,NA,TGCAGCGTTGAATGGCAGGGGAACACTGAAGCTTTCTTT,CSVEWQGNTEAFF
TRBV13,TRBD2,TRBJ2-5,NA,TGTGCCAGCAGCTTAGGCCGGGGACTAGCGGTGCAGACCCAGTACTTC,CASSLGRGLAVQTQYF
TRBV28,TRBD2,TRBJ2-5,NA,TGTGCCAGCAGTTTAAGATGGCTAGCGGGGGAAGAGACCCAGTACTTC,CASSLRWLAGEETQYF
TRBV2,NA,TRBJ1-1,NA,TGTGCCAGCATCCGCCCAGGGACACAGAACACTGAAGCTTTCTTT,CASIRPGTQNTEAFF
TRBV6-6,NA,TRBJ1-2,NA,TGTGCCAGCGACAACGCAGGTGGCTACACCTTC,CASDNAGGYTF
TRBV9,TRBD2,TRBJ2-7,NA,TGTGCCAGCAGCCGCCAGCGGGGATCCTACGAGCAGTACTTC,CASSRQRGSYEQYF
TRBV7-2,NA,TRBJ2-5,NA,TGTGCCAGCAGCTGGGAAGGGGAAGAGACCCAGTACTTC,CASSWEGEETQYF
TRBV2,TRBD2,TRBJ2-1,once,TGTGCCAGCAGATCCGGGACTAGTGTTTTCAATGAGCAGTTCTTC,CASRSGTSVFNEQFF
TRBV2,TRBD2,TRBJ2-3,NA,TGTGCCAGCAGTGTAGGGCGGGGGAGTCATACGCAGTATTTT,CASSVGRGSHTQYF
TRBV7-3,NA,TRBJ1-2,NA,TGTGCCAGCAGCTCCGCGGGGAGTGGCTACACCTTC,CASSSAGSGYTF
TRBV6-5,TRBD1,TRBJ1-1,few,TGTGCCAGCAGTAGACAGGGGAAAGCTTTCTTT,CASSRQGKAFF
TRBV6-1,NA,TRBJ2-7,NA,TGTGCCAGCAGTGTGGACTTGTCCTACGAGCAGTACTTC,CASSVDLSYEQYF
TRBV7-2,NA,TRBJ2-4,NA,TGTGCCAGCAGCGCCTTCAGTGCCAAAAACATTCAGTACTTC,CASSAFSAKNIQYF
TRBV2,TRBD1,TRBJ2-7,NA,TGTGCCAGCGAGAGTGGGACAGGGGGGGGCGAGCAGTACTTC,CASESGTGGGEQYF
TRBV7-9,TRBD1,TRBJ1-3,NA,TGTGCCAGCAGCTTAGGACAGGGGGTCCCCTCTGGAAACACCATATATTTT,CASSLGQGVPSGNTIYF
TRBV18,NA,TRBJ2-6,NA,TGTGCCAGCTCACCAGTTAGCAGCTCTGGGGCCAACGTCCTGACTTTC,CASSPVSSSGANVLTF
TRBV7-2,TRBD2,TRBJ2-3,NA,TGTGCCAGCAGCCCTAGGCTAGCGGGGGTAGATACGCAGTATTTT,CASSPRLAGVDTQYF
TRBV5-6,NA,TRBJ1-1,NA,TGTGCCAGCATCAAGACGGGGAACACTGAAGCTTTCTTT,CASIKTGNTEAFF
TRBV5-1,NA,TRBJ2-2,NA,TGCGCCAGCAGGTCGGCGGGGAGGCTGACCGGGGAGCTGTTTTTT,CASRSAGRLTGELFF
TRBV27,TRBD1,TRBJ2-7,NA,TGTGCCAGCAGTGACAGGGTCCGCTTCGAGCAGTACTTC,CASSDRVRFEQYF
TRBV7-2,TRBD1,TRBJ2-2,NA,TGTGCCAGCAGCTTAGCGCGACAGGGAAGGGTGTGGGGGGAGCTGTTTTTT,CASSLARQGRVWGELFF
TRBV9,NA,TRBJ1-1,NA,TGTGCCAGCAGCGTGGGGGGAAGTACTGAAGCTTTCTTT,CASSVGGSTEAFF
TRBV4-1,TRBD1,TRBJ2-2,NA,TGCGCCAGCAGCCCGCTCCCGGGACAGGGAATGATGAACACCGGGGAGCTGTTTTTT,CASSPLPGQGMMNTGELFF
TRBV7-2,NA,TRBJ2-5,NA,TGTGCCAGCAGCTTAGGAAGGACTCAAGAGACCCAGTACTTC,CASSLGRTQETQYF
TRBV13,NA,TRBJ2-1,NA,TGTGCCAGCAGCGCCGTGCTGAGCGCTGTCGATGAGCAGTTCTTC,CASSAVLSAVDEQFF
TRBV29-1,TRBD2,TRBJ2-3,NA,TGCAGCGTTGAAGGGACTAGCGGGGGGGCCGGTACGCAGTATTTT,CSVEGTSGGAGTQYF
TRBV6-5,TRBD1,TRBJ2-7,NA,TGTGCCTGTTCGACAGGGGGCGGCGGGCAGTACTTC,CACSTGGGGQYF
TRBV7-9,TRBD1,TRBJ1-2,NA,TGTGCCAGCAGCAGGTTACAGGGGACCTATGGCTACACCTTC,CASSRLQGTYGYTF
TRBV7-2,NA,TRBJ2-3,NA,TGTGCCAGCAGCCTCTCAAGACAGGATACGCAGTATTTT,CASSLSRQDTQYF
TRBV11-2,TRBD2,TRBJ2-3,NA,TGTGCCAGCAGGAAGCGGGGGGTTAACGCAATTAGCACAGATACGCAGTATTTT,CASRKRGVNAISTDTQYF
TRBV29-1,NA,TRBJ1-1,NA,TGCAGCGTTGGGCCAGGTATTAACACTGAAGCTTTCTTT,CSVGPGINTEAFF
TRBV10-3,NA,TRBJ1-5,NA,TGTGCCATCAGTGATTCGGTATATCAGCCCCAGCATTTT,CAISDSVYQPQHF
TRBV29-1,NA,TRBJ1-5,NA,TGCAGCGTTGCCGGGAATAGCAATCAGCCCCAGCATTTT,CSVAGNSNQPQHF
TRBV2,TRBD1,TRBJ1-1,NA,TGTGCCAGCAGTGGGGGGACAGGGAAAATTGAGGACACTGAAGCTTTCTTT,CASSGGTGKIEDTEAFF
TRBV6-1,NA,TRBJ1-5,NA,TGTGCCAGCAGGACAGCTAGCAATCAGCCCCAGCATTTT,CASRTASNQPQHF
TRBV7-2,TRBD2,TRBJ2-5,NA,TGTGCCAGCAGCCTCAGCCCGACTAGCGGGGGGGGGCCGGACCAGTACTTC,CASSLSPTSGGGPDQYF